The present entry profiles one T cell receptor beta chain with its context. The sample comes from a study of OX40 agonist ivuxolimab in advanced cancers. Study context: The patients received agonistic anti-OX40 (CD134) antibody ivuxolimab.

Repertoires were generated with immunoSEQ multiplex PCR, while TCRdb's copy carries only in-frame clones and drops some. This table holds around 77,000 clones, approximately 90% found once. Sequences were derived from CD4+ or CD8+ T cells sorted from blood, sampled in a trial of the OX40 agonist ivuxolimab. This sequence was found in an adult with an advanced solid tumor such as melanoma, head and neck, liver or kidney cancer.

CDR3 DNA sequence: TGTGCCAGCAGCGAGAGCAGGACTAGCGGCGGAATCGAGACCCAGTACTTC. Its protein is CASSESRTSGGIETQYF. V and J are TRBV7-9 and TRBJ2-5; 10 bases fit TRBD2. The CDR3 sequence is 17 residues long. Germline CDR1 is SEHNR and CDR2 is FQNEAQ (reference sequence). The junction had 14 bases not matched to a gene; V was cut back by 5 bases and J by 5 bases.